This note documents a single TCR beta chain sequence. No antigen is known for it. The input lacks base qualities; no much larger clone sits a single base away. The cohort consisted of some 670 healthy bone marrow donors. Cohort members were all nominally healthy when sampled, although unrecorded immune exposures were likely present. The donor tested CMV seropositive and was one of the 289 seropositive cohort members. Each donor provided a peripheral blood sample, and peripheral blood mononuclear cells were used for TCR beta sequencing. The Qiagen DNeasy Blood Extraction Kit was used to extract genomic DNA from the blood cell samples. This record belongs to a study of cytomegalovirus exposure and HLA in healthy donors (TCRdb year 2017). In the study overall: According to an earlier analysis of several hundred of the donors, 150 million to 200 million T cells yielded roughly 110 million unique TCR beta sequences and approximately 300 Gb of sequence data. In a later analysis, previously published TCR beta repertoires from 550 to 750 donors were re-analyzed and high-resolution HLA genotyping was added so that TCR occurrence patterns could be studied. Roughly five DR-DQ haplotypes were handled as single units for association and clustering, since linkage in the cohort was strong. Rather than using new phenotypic data, the later analysis identified candidate immune exposures from TCR beta sequences and from how often those sequences occurred across donors. Typing coverage varied by locus: roughly 620-640 donors for A, B, C, DRB1 and DQB1; approximately 500 for DQA1; more than 600 for DPA1; approximately 470 for DPB1. The aim of the study was to test whether cataloging public T cell receptors could identify signatures of past pathogen exposure. All discovery cohort repertoires had been generated using a single sequencing platform. Donor age, sex, ethnicity and CMV serostatus were collected together with the repertoire data. The genetic ancestry cluster associated with self-reported Caucasian donors included around four fifths of the 398 genotyped donors. An earlier analysis of approximately 580 of the donors used high-throughput TCR beta sequencing to judge whether each TCR beta V gene segment behaved as functional or pseudogenic. In addition to the first cohort of several hundred subjects, a separate validation cohort of approximately 130 different subjects was used. The study combined high-throughput TCR immunosequencing, statistical association of individual TCRs with disease status, and machine learning to predict cytomegalovirus infection status. A later genetic analysis took genome-wide SNP genotypes for about 55% of the roughly 700 donors and used that subset as a discovery cohort. On average, over 200,000 unique TCR beta nucleotide sequences were sequenced per donor among a few hundred genotyped donors of the cohort, with approximately 18% of those sequences being non-productive. About 280 gigabases of sequencing data and around 85 million unique TCR sequences made up an early release that covered nearly 650 HLA-typed donors. HLA typing covered class I and class II loci at four-digit resolution. Using immunosequencing, the study profiled T cell repertoires from fewer than 850 subjects and related those repertoires to cytomegalovirus serostatus. Paper-wide results and their limitations: A later genetic analysis reported fewer N-insertions in productive TCRs among donors in an Asian-associated ancestry cluster than the roughly 620-donor mean. A later analysis found that most CMV-associated TCR beta chains appeared HLA-restricted, with HLA associations seemingly driven largely by CMV exposure. Three of the identified cytomegalovirus-associated TCR beta chains were confirmed in vitro to be specific for cytomegalovirus antigens. When HLA alleles, especially DR and DQ, strongly co-occurred, attributing TCR associations to individual alleles was difficult. Presence/absence analyses assumed roughly uniform sequencing depth across donors, an assumption that may not hold. The earlier analysis of 587 of the donors excluded roughly 16 rarely observed V segments, including chromosome 9 orphons, because counts were too low. Because HLA typing was unavailable for some donors at each locus, only the typed subset was used in association tests. It was suggested by the authors that the approach could potentially be generalized to other disease states and immunological phenotypes. Compared with equally common non-associated chains, HLA-associated TCR beta chains in a later analysis were more clonally expanded and had lower generation probabilities. Broadly in line with IMGT annotations, most TCR beta V segments showed up in productive rearrangements about 87% or about 30% of the time in an earlier analysis of 587 of the donors. In both the original and validation cohorts, the classifier was reported to diagnose cytomegalovirus status with high specificity and sensitivity. Specific HLA alleles were associated with 16,951 TCR beta sequences at a false discovery rate of 0.05 in a later analysis. For the cohort, immune exposure information was limited to CMV serostatus. A further reported finding was that TCR beta sequences accurately predicted the HLA-A and HLA-B alleles for most subjects in the first cohort. According to a later analysis, TCR association rates differed among HLA loci, with DRB1 alleles showing the most associated TCRs and HLA-C alleles showing the fewest. A later analysis reported that several top co-occurrence clusters appeared linked to parvovirus B19, influenza, CMV and Epstein-Barr virus. A group of highly shared sequence variants was considered likely to be a technical artifact of the sequencing pipeline. Linkage disequilibrium might explain the correlated functional status among segregating V segments, but an unknown experimental factor could not be ruled out. The 87-base-pair reads could not distinguish some IMGT-functional V segments, including TRBV6-2 and TRBV6-3, so those segments were excluded. In the study, about 150 TCR beta chains were listed as associated with cytomegalovirus. The cohort was sequenced for TCR beta chains only, and without alpha or paired-chain data the features that could be detected were limited. V-gene and J-gene trimming of TCR beta chains was associated with a missense DCLRE1C variant in a later genetic analysis, and the association was replicated in an independent cohort. Most TCR sequences were observed very rarely across donors, whereas some public TCRs were present in many individuals.

The CDR3, cysteine through phenylalanine, is 16 amino acids long. The retained sequence is limited to the CDR3, 48 bases, with the frame set at the first base. CDR1 and CDR2, per the germline V gene, are SGHAT and FQNNGV. V sheds 0 bases and J sheds 7 bases, leaving 13 bases between their ends. Libraries were made using the immunoSEQ multiplex PCR assay. The multiplex PCR relied on a mix of 60 forward primers for TCR Vbeta segments and 13 reverse primers for TCR Jbeta segments. Amplification of the CDR3 region of rearranged TCR beta genes was performed with a multiplex PCR assay on genomic DNA. The amplified TCR beta libraries were sequenced on the Illumina HiSeq System as 87-base-pair reads. For the original study's pipeline: A later analysis tallied about 77 million unique TCR beta chains across the 660 or so repertoires, and about 12 million of those chains were shared by two or more donors. To remove PCR and sequencing errors, raw reads were error-corrected and collapsed into unique sequences using a nearest-neighbor algorithm that merged closely related sequences. Alignment of CDR3 sequences to IMGT reference sequences was used to assign V, D and J gene segments. For a sequence to be retained, a match of at least six nucleotides to both a V gene segment and a J gene segment was required. Rearrangements were classified as productive when the CDR3 lacked stop codons and remained in frame with V and J, and all other rearrangements were classified as non-productive. Following IMGT convention, CDR3 was defined as the stretch from the second conserved V-encoded cysteine to the conserved J-encoded phenylalanine. In an earlier analysis of around 540 of the donors, sequences lacking an unambiguous match to a single V gene segment were excluded. In an earlier analysis of approximately 610 of the donors, V segments were called functional above 56.7% productive rearrangements and were called segregating when the between-donor standard deviation exceeded 5%. A statistical classification framework was developed to diagnose cytomegalovirus status using the catalog of TCR beta chain sequences. In a later analysis, V and J genes were assigned by comparing TCR nucleotide sequences against IMGT/GENE-DB human TR gene sequences. The TCRdist pipeline was used in a later analysis to assign CDR3 sequences and most-parsimonious VDJ recombination scenarios. A later analysis defined each TCR beta chain by its CDR3 amino acid sequence plus V-gene family, and excluded reads lacking a unique V-gene family. In a later analysis, fewer than 600 highly shared, low-generation-probability nucleotide sequences were removed to address suspected cross-contamination and a sequencing artifact. In a later analysis, a clonal expansion index for each public chain was calculated from normalized within-repertoire ranks of inferred template counts. Generation probabilities in a later analysis came from a VDJ recombination model fitted to out-of-frame rearrangements, and those results were checked against IGoR. A later analysis scored TCR-TCR, TCR-HLA and TCR-CMV co-occurrence with hypergeometric tests, applying a repertoire-size bias correction to TCR pairs. In a later analysis, false discovery rates were estimated by permuting HLA or CMV assignments 20 times. In a later analysis, co-occurring TCRs were grouped with DBSCAN, and TCRdist sequence similarity was added when clustering was performed within HLA-allele-positive subsets. Repertoires with fewer than 30,000 or more than 120,000 public chains, plus five repertoires with anomalous nucleotide sharing, were excluded from co-occurrence clustering. The immuneACCESS repertoire file appears here via TCRdb, limited to in-frame rearrangements. These files lack a portion of the clones; in checked studies, under half of the deficit traces to unresolved V genes, and the cause of the others is not known. The V and J calls and clone size were taken over from that table, and D and trimming were inferred from the DNA. The table for this sample lists 100,000 to 150,000 clones; around 67% of them were counted only once. The ten largest clonotypes hold about 4.3% of the sample.

The source of this sequence is a man between 60 and 70 years old in good health and CMV-seropositive. Sequencing input: PBMCs. The V and J segments used are TRBV11-2 and TRBJ1-6; no confident D gene assignment can be made. The base sequence is TGTGCCAGCAGCTTAGATCGATACACGCAAAATTCACCCCTCCACTTT. It translates to CASSLDRYTQNSPLHF.